This T cell receptor beta chain was sequenced for a study of early T cells in non-severe SARS-CoV-2 infection (dated by TCRdb to about 2021). Regarding the study in general: TCR sequencing used bulk RNA from unsorted whole blood, so alpha and beta chains could not be paired.

Results the study describes overall, beyond this receptor: Matching against VDJdb was skewed toward anti-spike CD8 responses, likely underestimated virus-specific expansions, and missed private and CD4 specificities.

The study was a case-control design nested within a healthcare worker cohort in London, UK, with weekly nasopharyngeal swab PCR tests and blood sampling. Healthcare workers were recruited during the week of the UK lockdown, between 23 and 31 March 2020, and followed weekly for up to about 16 weeks. Libraries were prepared through 5' RACE. Sequenced on a NextSeq 500. To correct for sequencing error and PCR bias, the TCR library protocol tagged individual cDNA molecules with unique molecular identifiers. Both TCR alpha and beta chains were sequenced, and tight co-correlation was observed between alpha and beta sequence abundances in each sample. Turning to the authors' computational methods: Decombinator V4 was used to perform V gene, J gene and CDR3 annotation of TCR sequences. TCRs were defined as expanded if a significant change between any two time points was detected under a Poisson model with p below 0.0001. Abundances of TCRs were expressed as counts per million after normalisation to the total number of TCRs sequenced in each sample. VDJdb, accessed 1 November 2021, was searched for CMV, EBV and SARS-CoV-2 annotated TCRs, with TCRs annotated for multiple antigens excluded. TCRdb ran its own pipeline on the public reads, namely fastp trimming at Q25 and MiXCR clone calling, and kept in-frame beta chains. Each entry is one CDR3 protein sequence, shown with its most common DNA and genes. TCRdb assigned the V and J calls; the authors' analysis was not used. The sample yields more than 95,000 distinct CDR3 sequences; about 15% were counted once. The top ten clonotypes cover 1.3% of the sample.

This clonotype was observed at least ten times. There is no known antigen for this receptor. Base-call qualities are not available, and no considerably larger clone is one nucleotide away. The receptor was derived from an adult who was a healthcare worker with PCR-confirmed SARS-CoV-2 infection or an uninfected control (not recorded which). Sample: whole blood.

The nucleotides are TGTGCCAGCAGCTTCCCCGGGACTAGCACAGATACGCAGTATTTT. Protein translation: CASSFPGTSTDTQYF. The V gene is TRBV7-6 and the J gene is TRBJ2-3; possibly the D gene is TRBD2, per 6 matching bases. Between the V and J ends, shortened by 3 bases and 0 bases respectively, the junction contains 10 bases. Per the germline V gene, SGHVS is the CDR1 and FNYEAQ is the CDR2. Including the terminal cysteine and phenylalanine, the CDR3 comprises 15 residues. Only the CDR3 part of the read is kept: 45 bases, read in frame from the first base.